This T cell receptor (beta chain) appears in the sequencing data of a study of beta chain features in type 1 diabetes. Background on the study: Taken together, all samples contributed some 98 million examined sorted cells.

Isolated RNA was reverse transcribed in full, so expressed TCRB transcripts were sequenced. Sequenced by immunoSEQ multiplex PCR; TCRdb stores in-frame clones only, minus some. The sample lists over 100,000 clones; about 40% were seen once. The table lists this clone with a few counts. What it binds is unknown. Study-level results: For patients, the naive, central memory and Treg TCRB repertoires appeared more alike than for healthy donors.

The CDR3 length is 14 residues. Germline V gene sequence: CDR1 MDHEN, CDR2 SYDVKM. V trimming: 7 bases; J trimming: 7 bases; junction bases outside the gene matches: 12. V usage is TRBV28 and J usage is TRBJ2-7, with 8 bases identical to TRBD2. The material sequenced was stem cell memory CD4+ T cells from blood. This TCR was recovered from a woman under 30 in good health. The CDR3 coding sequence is TGTGCCAGCATTGGGAGCGGGAGCCTCCTAGAGCAGTACTTC. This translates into CASIGSGSLLEQYF.